This passage covers 3 T cell receptor beta chains from one sample sequenced in a study of CD8+CD57+ T cells in acquired aplastic anemia. By flow cytometry, patients selected for sequencing had shown an expansion of CD8+CD57+ cells. CDR3 and TCR beta VDJ profiling relied on genomic DNA as the template. TCRdb called the reads again in MiXCR, with one record for every CDR3 protein. The repertoire holds roughly 170,000 distinct CDR3 sequences, with about half as singletons. The sequencing input was sorted CD4+, CD8+, or CD8+CD57+ T cells (not recorded which) from PBMCs. The receptors shown here come from a human donor with aplastic anemia.

The rearrangement links TRBV7-8 to TRBJ1-5; 7 bases fit TRBD1. Germline CDR1 is SGHVS and CDR2 is FQNEAQ. CDR3 length: 14 residues. The junction had 9 bases not matched to a gene; V was cut back by 4 bases and J by 9 bases. This CDR3 reads CASSSRQGLPPQHF. DNA for the CDR3: TGTGCCAGCAGCTCAAGACAGGGTCTGCCGCCCCAGCATTTT.

This chain uses TRBV29-1 with TRBJ2-1; no clear D. CDR1 and CDR2 from the germline V gene are SQVTM and ANQGSEA. V was pared by 5 bases and J by 0 bases, with 14 bases between. The CDR3 is 15 residues long. Written as DNA, the CDR3 is TGCAGCGTTCCTTTGGGTTCCAGCTCCTACAATGAGCAGTTCTTC. It yields the protein CSVPLGSSSYNEQFF.

A note on this clonotype: This could be a read error, since a much larger clone is one nucleotide away. The chain recombines TRBV14 with TRBJ1-1, with D perhaps matching TRBD1 (5 bases). The CDR3 runs 18 residues. Germline assignment: CDR1 SGHDN and CDR2 FVKESK. Trimming left V 6 bases short and J 5 bases short, with 28 bases between. The CDR3 region is CASSPIRSATRGKTEAFF. The CDR3 coding sequence is TGTGCCAGCAGTCCCATCAGGTCGGCCACTCGGGGGAAGACTGAAGCTTTCTTT.